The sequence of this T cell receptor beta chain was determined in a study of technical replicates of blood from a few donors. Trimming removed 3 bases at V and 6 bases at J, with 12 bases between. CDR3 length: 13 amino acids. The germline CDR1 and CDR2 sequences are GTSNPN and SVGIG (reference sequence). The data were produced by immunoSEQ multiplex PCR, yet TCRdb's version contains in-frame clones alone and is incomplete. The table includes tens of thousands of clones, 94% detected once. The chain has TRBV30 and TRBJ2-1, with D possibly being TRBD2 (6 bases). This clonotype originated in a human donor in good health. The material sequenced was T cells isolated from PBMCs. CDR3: CAWSHDGGNEQFF. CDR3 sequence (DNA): TGTGCCTGGAGCCATGACGGGGGCAATGAGCAGTTCTTC.